One and the same sample provided the 21 T cell receptor beta chains below, sequenced in a study of blood T cells in healthy people across ages. Next came a second PCR, run for about 7 to 11 cycles, which used a sample-barcoded 5' primer along with a J-beta primer mix. TCRdb used MiXCR to reprocess the 5' RACE reads, holding one entry per CDR3 protein. The sample carries about 1.4 million distinct CDR3 sequences, 55% to 75% recorded once. Specimen: blood. These receptors originate from a man aged 18 to 29 in good health.

The V call is TRBV27, the J call TRBJ1-5; TRBD1 might be the D (5 bases). The CDR3 extends over 12 amino acids. The V end lost 5 bases, the J end lost 9 bases, and 11 bases lay between the germline ends. Germline CDR1 MNHEY, CDR2 SMNVEV (reference sequence). CDR3 DNA: TGTGCCAGCAGTCGGGGGGGGTTGCCCCAGCATTTT. Its protein is CASSRGGLPQHF.

This clonotype was picked up a small number of times. The chain combines TRBV7-6 with TRBJ2-1; 9 bases line up with TRBD2. Germline V gene sequence: CDR1 SGHVS, CDR2 FNYEAQ. This CDR3 is 16 amino acids long. V trimming: 5 bases; J trimming: 7 bases; junction bases outside the gene matches: 12. The CDR3 sequence is CASSQTLAGVLNEQFF. CDR3 in DNA: TGTGCCAGCAGCCAAACCTTAGCGGGAGTCTTAAATGAGCAGTTCTTC.

The chain combines TRBV28 with TRBJ2-7, with 8 bases lining up with TRBD2. The V gene end was trimmed by 3 bases and the J gene end by 7 bases; junction bases not matched to a gene: 8. CDR1 is MDHEN and CDR2 is SYDVKM in the germline V gene. The CDR3 extends over 14 amino acids. The CDR3 nucleotides are TGTGCCAGCAGTTTGACGGGGGGGCCTTGGGAGCAGTACTTC. Amino acid sequence: CASSLTGGPWEQYF.

This clonotype was seen a few times. This chain uses TRBV7-2 with TRBJ1-6, with unresolved D. The V end lost 1 base, the J end lost 4 bases, and 11 bases lay between the germline ends. This CDR3 is built from 16 residues. Germline CDR1 reads SGHTA; CDR2 reads FQGNSA. CDR3 protein: CASSLEATNYNSPLHF. The CDR3 nucleotides read TGTGCCAGCAGCTTAGAAGCGACCAATTATAATTCACCCCTCCACTTT.

The table lists this clonotype with a few counts. The chain uses TRBV11-2 and TRBJ1-1; 11 nucleotides agree with TRBD1. CDR1 and CDR2 (germline): SGHAT, FQNNGV. This CDR3 is 16 amino acids long. With 5 bases clipped from V and 5 bases from J, the junction kept 10 bases outside the gene matches. As DNA, the CDR3 is TGTGCCAGCAGCCCAACGCCGGGACAGGGGGGGACTGAAGCTTTCTTT. Translation: CASSPTPGQGGTEAFF.

J is TRBJ1-2 and V is TRBV15, with 9 bases lining up with TRBD1. V gave up 3 bases and J gave up 6 bases; unmatched junction bases: 11. From germline, CDR1 is LNHNV and CDR2 YYDKDF (reference sequence). CDR3 length: 16 amino acids. CDR3 residues: CATSRSIQGAQNGYTF. As DNA, the CDR3 is TGTGCCACCAGCAGGTCCATACAGGGGGCGCAGAATGGCTACACCTTC.

V and J are TRBV27 and TRBJ2-6; TRBD2 matches at 12 bases. The V segment lost 9 bases and the J segment 4 bases; nucleotides outside the gene matches: 10. CDR1 is MNHEY, CDR2 SMNVEV, per germline (reference sequence). CDR3 length: 17 amino acids. Written as DNA, the CDR3 is TGTGCCAGTCGTCGACTAGCGGGAGATTTCGGGGCCAACGTCCTGACTTTC. Amino acids: CASRRLAGDFGANVLTF.

This clonotype was observed a few times. The J gene is TRBJ1-2, the V gene TRBV5-5; D call uncertain. The CDR3 is 14 amino acids. The V gene lost 2 bases and the J gene lost 4 bases, with 12 bases spanning the gap. Germline V gene sequence: CDR1 SGHKS, CDR2 YYEKEE (reference sequence). This CDR3 is CASSFVGPRYGYTF. For the CDR3, the DNA is TGTGCCAGCAGCTTCGTAGGGCCGCGCTATGGCTACACCTTC.

The rearrangement links TRBV4-2 to TRBJ2-3; no clear D gene. V was cut by 3 bases and J by 3 bases, with 7 bases left in between. Per the germline V gene, CDR1 is LGHNA and CDR2 is YNFKEQ. The CDR3 contains 13 residues. CDR3 residues: CASSQSITDTQYF. The CDR3 DNA reads as TGTGCCAGCAGCCAGTCTATTACAGATACGCAGTATTTT.

There are many counts of this clonotype. V usage is TRBV6-1 and J usage is TRBJ2-4; 9 positions agree with TRBD1. This CDR3 is built from 15 residues. Germline V gene lookup returns CDR1 MNHNS and CDR2 SASEGT. With V trimmed by 0 bases and J by 7 bases, 4 bases remained unmatched. CDR3 DNA: TGTGCCAGCAGTGAAGCCGCGACAGGGGGGAACATTCAGTACTTC. Protein: CASSEAATGGNIQYF.

The V gene is TRBV12-3 or TRBV12-4, the J gene TRBJ1-3, with a weak D call TRBD1 (5 bases). The V and J ends lost 3 bases and 0 bases respectively, with 15 bases between them. This CDR3 comprises 17 residues. The CDR3 loop reads CASSFQGRTTSGNTIYF. The CDR3 nucleotides read TGTGCCAGCAGTTTTCAGGGACGGACGACCTCTGGAAACACCATATATTTT.

This clonotype was found a few times. The chain uses TRBV7-8 and TRBJ2-1, with D hard to call. This CDR3 contains 14 residues. The V and J ends lost 2 bases and 2 bases respectively, with 7 bases between them. CDR1 and CDR2 (germline): SGHVS, FQNEAQ. The CDR3 DNA reads as TGTGCCAGCAGCTTACTGGGCCCCTACAATGAGCAGTTCTTC. Translating gives CASSLLGPYNEQFF.

The chain is built from TRBV2 and TRBJ1-2, with TRBD1 identical over 7 bases. This CDR3 comprises 13 residues. CDR1 is SNHLY, CDR2 FYNNEI, per germline. V was pared by 2 bases and J by 8 bases, with 5 bases of the junction left unmatched. The DNA of the CDR3 is TGTGCCAGCAGTGAATTCAGGGACAGAGGCTACACCTTC. Its protein product is CASSEFRDRGYTF.

Comment on this clonotype: The germline gene is not matched at one end of the junction; a read error may be the cause. CDR3: CASSLMWRGEYTDAQYF. DNA of the CDR3: TGTGCCAGCAGCTTGATGTGGCGGGGGGAGTACACAGATGCGCAGTATTTT. The J gene is TRBJ2-3, the V gene TRBV7-2; 8 nucleotides agree with TRBD2. CDR3 length equals 17 residues. Germline loops: CDR1 SGHTA, CDR2 FQGNSA.

This rearrangement joins TRBV28 to TRBJ2-7, with D unresolved. Trimming stripped 8 bases from V and 3 bases from J, with 5 bases between. The CDR3 contains 10 residues. Germline CDR1 and CDR2: MDHEN and SYDVKM. DNA of the CDR3: TGTGCCAGCGTCTGCTACGAGCAGTACTTC. Amino acids: CASVCYEQYF.

This sequence joins TRBV20-1 and TRBJ2-1, with 15 bases fitting TRBD2. After removal of 2 bases from V and 9 bases from J, the junction contained 5 bases not matched to a gene. The CDR3 contains 15 residues. From germline, CDR1 is DFQATT and CDR2 SNEGSKA (reference sequence). CDR3 protein: CSARPRTSGRVEQFF. The DNA of the CDR3 is TGCAGTGCTAGACCTCGGACTAGCGGGAGGGTTGAGCAGTTCTTC.

V and J are TRBV7-9 and TRBJ2-7; D is ambiguous. The J call is doubtful: the DNA matches TRBJ2-5 better. Germline CDR1 reads SEHNR; CDR2 reads FQNEAQ (reference sequence). The CDR3 length is 13 residues. CDR3 sequence: CASSLLVSETQYF. The CDR3 nucleotides are TGTGCCAGCAGCTTACTCGTGTCCGAGACCCAGTACTTC.

The gene calls are TRBV12-3 or TRBV12-4 and TRBJ2-3; 7 nucleotides match TRBD2. With 6 bases clipped from V and 4 bases from J, the junction kept 10 bases outside the gene matches. The CDR3 runs 15 residues. The CDR3: CASRNLAEEPDTQYF. The CDR3, as DNA: TGTGCCAGCAGGAACCTAGCGGAGGAGCCAGATACGCAGTATTTT.

This chain links TRBV6-5 with TRBJ1-2, with TRBD1 identical over 12 bases. CDR1 MNHEY and CDR2 SVGAGI come from the germline V gene. J lost 8 bases, V lost 6 bases, and 7 bases had no gene match. This CDR3 has 14 amino acids. The chain's CDR3 is CASRKGQGAGGYTF. CDR3 bases: TGTGCCAGCAGGAAGGGACAGGGGGCGGGCGGCTACACCTTC.

This clonotype appeared a few times. V and J are TRBV25-1 and TRBJ2-7; D perhaps matches TRBD2 (5 bases). The CDR3 loop spans 11 amino acids. Germline V gives CDR1 MGHDK, CDR2 SYGVNS. Trimming took 6 bases from V and 6 from J, leaving 9 bases between them. CDR3 region: CASSGNREQYF. The CDR3 DNA follows: TGTGCCAGCAGCGGGAACCGCGAGCAGTACTTC.

The sample holds a few counts of this clonotype. The chain joins TRBV27 to TRBJ2-1; the D gene could be TRBD1 or TRBD2 (5 bases each). The germline gives CDR1 MNHEY, CDR2 SMNVEV (reference sequence). The CDR3 consists of 14 residues. The V end was cut by 2 bases, the J end by 6 bases, with 11 bases between. CDR3: CASSLTGQSNEQFF. Here the CDR3 DNA reads TGTGCCAGCAGTTTAACGGGGCAGAGCAATGAGCAGTTCTTC.